Each of the 23 T cell receptor beta chains below was sequenced from the same sample in a study of shared clonotypes between healthy human individuals (dated by TCRdb to about 2020). Library preparation employed the immunoSEQ multiplex PCR assay. The immuneACCESS repertoire file appears here via TCRdb, limited to in-frame rearrangements. These files lack a portion of the clones; in checked studies, under half of the deficit traces to unresolved V genes, and the cause of the others is not known. A total of some 2,500,000 clones appear in this sample, about nine tenths of them only once. Together, the top ten hold more than 0.35% of the sample. The sequencing sample was made of naive CD4+ T cells from PBMCs. The cell subset or site label for this specimen denotes: CD45RA+ positively selected. All receptors come from a man aged 18 to 29 in good health. Some clones in this sample may be carry-over from other donors' samples.

The V gene is TRBV4-1, the J gene TRBJ2-3, with D maybe TRBD2 (7 bases). The CDR3 runs to 16 residues. Germline CDR1 and CDR2: MGHRA and YSYEKL. V was cut by 0 bases and J by 4 bases, with 14 bases left in between. DNA of the CDR3: TGCGCCAGCAGCCAAGAGGTGGGAGGGGGGCCAGATACGCAGTATTTT. Translated, it gives CASSQEVGGGPDTQYF.

The chain links TRBV19 to TRBJ1-1; the D gene is possibly TRBD1 (6 bases). Germline V CDR1 and CDR2: LNHDA, SQIVND (reference sequence). V was trimmed by 7 bases and J by 1 base, leaving 25 bases between them. The CDR3 has 18 amino acids. CDR3 loop: CASIRNPGERFWNTEAFF. In DNA form, the CDR3 reads TGTGCCAGTATCCGGAACCCAGGGGAAAGGTTCTGGAACACTGAAGCTTTCTTT.

CDR3 region: CASNRDRARTPLHF. Here the CDR3 DNA reads TGTGCCAGCAATAGGGACAGGGCCCGGACACCCCTCCACTTT. The chain joins TRBV6-5 to TRBJ1-6; TRBD1 matches 9 bases. The CDR3 length is 14 residues. Germline V lookup: CDR1 MNHEY, CDR2 SVGAGI. V dropped 7 bases and J dropped 11; count of bases not matched to a gene: 9.

The rearrangement joins TRBV5-6 to TRBJ2-5; D ambiguous. The germline V gene has CDR1 SGHDT and CDR2 YYEEEE. This CDR3 is 14 amino acids long. Trimming shortened V by 0 bases and J by 3 bases, and 9 bases separated the two germline ends. This chain's CDR3 is CASSLGRYEETQYF. CDR3 DNA: TGTGCCAGCAGCTTGGGACGCTACGAAGAGACCCAGTACTTC.

This chain links TRBV7-6 with TRBJ2-5; 10 bases map to TRBD2. Germline V CDR1 and CDR2: SGHVS, FNYEAQ. Losses at the gene ends were 2 bases for V and 2 bases for J; bases not matched to a gene: 5. This CDR3 contains 16 residues. The CDR3 here is CASSLSTSGTQETQYF. The CDR3, as DNA: TGTGCCAGCAGCTTAAGTACTAGCGGGACTCAAGAGACCCAGTACTTC.

In regard to this clone: The same CDR3 can be traced to other DNA sequences in this sample. The CDR3: CASSGRTGGGETQYF. As DNA, the CDR3 is TGTGCCAGCAGCGGAAGGACAGGGGGTGGGGAGACCCAGTACTTC. The genes are TRBV9 and TRBJ2-5, with 10 nucleotides matching TRBD1. In germline, CDR1 is SGDLS, CDR2 YYNGEE. Germline trimming cut 3 bases from V and 5 bases from J; bases unmatched to any gene: 7. This CDR3 spans 15 amino acids.

The chain links TRBV27 to TRBJ1-5; a weak D match, TRBD1 (6 bases). Looked up from germline, CDR1 is MNHEY and CDR2 is SMNVEV (reference sequence). Trimming shortened V by 6 bases and J by 6 bases, and 21 bases separated the two germline ends. The CDR3 is 16 amino acids. The DNA of the CDR3 is TGTGCCAGCAGCCTTATTTCGGGGGGCACGGGTCAGCCCCAGCATTTT. It codes for CASSLISGGTGQPQHF.

The chain recombines TRBV18 with TRBJ2-1; 9 nucleotides align to TRBD1. This CDR3 has 17 amino acids. Germline V gene data show CDR1 as KGHSH and CDR2 as LQKENI. J gave up 8 bases and V 4 bases, and 15 bases lay outside the gene matches. As DNA, the CDR3 is TGTGCCAGCTCACAGAGCCCCGTTGGACAGGGGTCCTATGAGCAGTTCTTC. Its protein product is CASSQSPVGQGSYEQFF.

The CDR3 loop reads CASSSDVTNEKLFF. CDR3 DNA: TGCGCCAGCAGTTCGGACGTAACTAATGAAAAACTGTTTTTT. V is TRBV5-1 and J is TRBJ1-4; D ambiguous. The CDR3 runs 14 residues. Germline CDR1 and CDR2: SGHRS and YFSETQ. V was pared by 5 bases and J by 1 base, with 9 bases between.

The chain is built from TRBV29-1 and TRBJ1-2, with TRBD1 as a possible D gene (6 bases). CDR1 and CDR2 (germline): SQVTM, ANQGSEA. CDR3 length: 12 residues. V lost 5 bases to trimming and J lost 7 bases, with 14 bases between them. CDR3 nucleotides: TGCAGCGTTCAAGCAGGGGACGGTGGCTACACCTTC. Translated: CSVQAGDGGYTF.

The chain couples TRBV5-1 to TRBJ2-7, with 7 bases fitting TRBD2. The CDR3 loop spans 17 amino acids. From germline, CDR1 is SGHRS and CDR2 YFSETQ. The ends lost 4 bases at V and 0 bases at J; junction bases unmatched: 13. This CDR3 is CASSRQPSSGTSYEQYF. CDR3 bases: TGCGCCAGCAGCCGCCAACCATCGAGCGGGACCTCCTACGAGCAGTACTTC.

The chain has TRBV9 and TRBJ2-2; D could derive from TRBD1 or TRBD2 (6 bases each). V was pared by 0 bases and J by 0 bases, with 9 bases between. This CDR3 spans 16 amino acids. Per germline, CDR1 SGDLS and CDR2 YYNGEE. The CDR3, as DNA: TGTGCCAGCAGCGTAGGGGGGGCTCCGAACACCGGGGAGCTGTTTTTT. It encodes CASSVGGAPNTGELFF. The full variable domain, in which reference TRBV9 and TRBJ2-2 provide the parts outside the CDR3, is DSGVTQTPKHLITATGQRVTLRCSPRSGDLSVYWYQQSLDQGLQFLIQYYNGEERAKGNILERFSAQQFPDLHSELNLSSLELGDSALYFCASSVGGAPNTGELFFGEGSRLTVL.

This sequence joins TRBV19 and TRBJ2-5; D might be TRBD1 (5 bases). The V gene lost 4 bases and the J gene lost 1 base, with 7 bases spanning the gap. CDR3 length: 13 amino acids. From germline, CDR1 is LNHDA and CDR2 SQIVND (reference sequence). The chain's CDR3 is CASSRGSQETQYF. The CDR3 nucleotides read TGTGCCAGTAGTAGGGGCAGCCAAGAGACCCAGTACTTC.

The CDR3 loop reads CSVGSFYEQYF. The CDR3 nucleotides read TGCAGCGTTGGTAGTTTCTACGAGCAGTACTTC. V gene TRBV29-1 combines with J gene TRBJ2-5; unclear D gene. The J call could be wrong; TRBJ2-7 is a better fit for the DNA end. The germline V gene encodes CDR1 SQVTM and CDR2 ANQGSEA. The CDR3 spans 11 residues.

The chain has TRBV11-2 and TRBJ2-3, with 7 bases identical to TRBD2. This CDR3 has 14 amino acids. J was trimmed by 1 base and V by 4 bases; bases with no gene match: 2. Per the germline V gene, CDR1 is SGHAT and CDR2 is FQNNGV. In nucleotides, the CDR3 is TGTGCCAGCAGCTCTACTAGCGGCACAGATACGCAGTATTTT. It translates to CASSSTSGTDTQYF.

Notes on this clone: The sample has other DNA sequences that encode this CDR3 too. The chain has TRBV11-3 and TRBJ2-7; TRBD1 or TRBD2 may be the D gene (6 bases each). Trimming removed 6 bases from V and 7 bases from J, with 13 bases in between. The CDR3 sequence is 12 residues long. From germline, CDR1 is SGHNT and CDR2 YENEEA. Written as DNA, the CDR3 is TGTGCCAGCAGTCCCGGAGGGGGAGAGCAGTACTTC. Protein product: CASSPGGGEQYF.

The chain has TRBV30 and TRBJ1-3; unclear D gene. From germline, CDR1 is GTSNPN and CDR2 SVGIG (reference sequence). V was cut by 3 bases and J by 0 bases, with 6 bases left in between. This CDR3 region has 13 residues. The CDR3 protein is CAWRVLSGNTIYF. The DNA of the CDR3 is TGTGCCTGGAGGGTCCTCTCTGGAAACACCATATATTTT. Drawing the rest from reference TRBV30 and TRBJ1-3, the complete variable domain is SQTIHQWPATLVQPVGSPLSLECTVEGTSNPNLYWYRQAAGRGLQLLFYSVGIGQISSEVPQNLSASRPQDRQFILSSKKLLLSDSGFYLCAWRVLSGNTIYFGEGSWLTVV.

This clone was recorded only once. The chain recombines TRBV18 with TRBJ2-1, with a weak D call TRBD1 (6 bases). This CDR3 is built from 16 residues. The germline V gene encodes CDR1 KGHSH and CDR2 LQKENI. V was trimmed by 0 bases and J by 6 bases, leaving 15 bases between them. This CDR3 reads CASSPPTGLVSNEQFF. The CDR3 DNA is TGTGCCAGCTCACCACCAACAGGGTTAGTCAGCAATGAGCAGTTCTTC.

J is TRBJ1-2 and V is TRBV5-6; TRBD1 aligns across 7 bases. The CDR3 runs to 16 residues. V trimming: 5 bases; J trimming: 3 bases; junction bases outside the gene matches: 13. Germline V CDR1 and CDR2: SGHDT, YYEEEE. CDR3 DNA sequence: TGTGCCAGCAGTTATGGGCCAGGGGGGTTAGACTATGGCTACACCTTC. This gives the protein CASSYGPGGLDYGYTF. Full variable domain (outside the CDR3, taken from reference TRBV5-6 and TRBJ1-2): DAGVTQSPTHLIKTRGQQVTLRCSPKSGHDTVSWYQQALGQGPQFIFQYYEEEERQRGNFPDRFSGHQFPNYSSELNVNALLLGDSALYLCASSYGPGGLDYGYTFGSGTRLTVV.

J is TRBJ1-2 and V is TRBV10-3, with 11 bases fitting TRBD1. Germline CDR1 and CDR2: ENHRY and SYGVKD. This CDR3 region has 15 residues. Trimming at V came to 0 bases and at J to 6 bases, leaving 3 bases not matched to a gene. For the CDR3, the DNA is TGTGCCATCAGTGAGTCTGGGGGACAGGGGGATGGCTACACCTTC. Amino acids: CAISESGGQGDGYTF.

V gene TRBV4-2 combines with J gene TRBJ1-4; possible D gene TRBD1, 5 bases. Trimming cost V 1 base and J 8 bases, with 11 bases left between them. Germline CDR1 reads LGHNA; CDR2 reads YNFKEQ. The CDR3 has 14 residues. The CDR3 DNA sequence: TGTGCCAGCAGCCAAGCCCAGGGTAGAGAAAAACTGTTTTTT. This gives the protein CASSQAQGREKLFF.

The rearrangement links TRBV30 to TRBJ2-7; TRBD2 agrees at 11 bases. Germline trimming cut 5 bases from V and 0 bases from J; bases unmatched to any gene: 6. The CDR3 spans 15 residues. Looked up from germline, CDR1 is GTSNPN and CDR2 is SVGIG (reference sequence). CDR3 DNA sequence: TGTGCCTGGGGGACTAGCGGAGTGAGCTCCTACGAGCAGTACTTC. This codes for CAWGTSGVSSYEQYF.

This chain connects TRBV11-3 to TRBJ2-7, with D perhaps matching TRBD1 (7 bases). Trimming took 3 bases from V and 2 from J, leaving 11 bases between them. CDR3 length: 14 residues. Germline V gene sequence: CDR1 SGHNT, CDR2 YENEEA. DNA for the CDR3: TGTGCCAGCAGCTTTGGAGGGGGCGCCTACGAGCAGTACTTC. Amino acid sequence: CASSFGGGAYEQYF.